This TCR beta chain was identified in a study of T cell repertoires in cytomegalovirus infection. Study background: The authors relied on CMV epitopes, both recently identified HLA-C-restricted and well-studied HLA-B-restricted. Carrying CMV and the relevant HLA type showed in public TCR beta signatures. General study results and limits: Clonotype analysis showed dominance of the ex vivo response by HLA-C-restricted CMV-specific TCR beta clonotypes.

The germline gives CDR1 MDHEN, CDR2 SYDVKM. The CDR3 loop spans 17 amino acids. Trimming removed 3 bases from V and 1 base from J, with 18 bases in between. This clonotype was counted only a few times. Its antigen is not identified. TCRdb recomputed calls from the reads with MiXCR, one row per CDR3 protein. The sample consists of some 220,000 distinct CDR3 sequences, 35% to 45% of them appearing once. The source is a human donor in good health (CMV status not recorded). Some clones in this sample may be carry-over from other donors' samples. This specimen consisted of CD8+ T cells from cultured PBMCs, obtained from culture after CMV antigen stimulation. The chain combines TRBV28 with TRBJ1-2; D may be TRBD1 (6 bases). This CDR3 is CASSFKDSLLFNYGYTF. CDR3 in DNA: TGTGCCAGCAGTTTTAAGGACAGTCTTCTTTTTAACTATGGCTACACCTTC.